These 8 T cell receptor beta chains were sequenced from one sample in a study of siplizumab effects on memory and regulatory T cells. Method: immunoSEQ multiplex PCR; TCRdb's copy keeps in-frame clones and lacks some. Of around 100,000 clones in the sample, 94% were seen once. The sample consisted of non-Treg CD4+ T cells sorted from blood. These receptors all come from a human donor in good health.

A remark on this clone: One end of the junction varies from germline; a read error may be responsible. The chain joins TRBV7-7 to TRBJ2-1; no firm D call. CDR1 SSHAT and CDR2 FNYEAQ come from the germline V gene (reference sequence). The CDR3 runs 13 residues. CDR3 sequence (DNA): TGTGCTAGCAGCTTGATTTTGGGGAATGAGCAGTTCTTC. It translates to CASSLILGNEQFF.

J is TRBJ2-1 and V is TRBV6-5; 8 bases agree with TRBD2. The CDR3 consists of 13 residues. The germline V gene has CDR1 MNHEY and CDR2 SVGAGI. V trimming: 2 bases; J trimming: 15 bases; junction bases outside the gene matches: 9. CDR3 residues: CASSYEAGARRFF. The CDR3, as DNA: TGTGCCAGCAGTTACGAAGCGGGAGCCCGTCGGTTCTTC.

The chain has TRBV10-1 and TRBJ2-4; tentative D call: TRBD2 (5 bases). The V end lost 10 bases, the J end lost 1 base, and 17 bases lay between the germline ends. This CDR3 spans 15 amino acids. The germline CDR1 and CDR2 sequences are WNHNN and SYGVQD (reference sequence). The CDR3 coding sequence is TGCGCCATAGAGCCTGGGTGGAGGGCCAAAAACATTCAGTACTTC. Its protein product is CAIEPGWRAKNIQYF.

The rearrangement joins TRBV28 to TRBJ1-5, with D possibly matching TRBD1 (5 bases). Trimming stripped 1 base from V and 0 bases from J, with 13 bases between. This CDR3 comprises 17 residues. In germline, CDR1 is MDHEN, CDR2 SYDVKM. CDR3: CASSLSGTPYSNQPQHF. The CDR3 DNA follows: TGTGCCAGCAGTTTATCCGGGACTCCTTATAGCAATCAGCCCCAGCATTTT.

This clone is a singleton in its sample. This chain joins TRBV2 and TRBJ2-5; no clear D. This CDR3 region has 13 residues. Per the germline V gene, CDR1 is SNHLY and CDR2 is FYNNEI. V lost 7 bases, J lost 2 bases, and 11 bases lay in between. The CDR3 reads CASNAITQETQYF. As DNA, the CDR3 is TGTGCCAGCAACGCGATTACACAAGAGACCCAGTACTTC.

The chain has TRBV10-1 and TRBJ2-3, with 9 bases lining up with TRBD2. V lost 2 bases, J lost 6 bases, and 9 bases stayed unmatched. Germline V CDR1 and CDR2: WNHNN, SYGVQD (reference sequence). CDR3 size: 16 residues. The CDR3 sequence: CASSERRLAGPDTQYF. The CDR3 DNA reads as TGCGCCAGCAGTGAGAGAAGGCTAGCGGGACCCGATACGCAGTATTTT.

CDR3 loop: CASSLWQTEAFF. The CDR3 region has the DNA TGTGCCAGCAGCCTCTGGCAGACTGAAGCTTTCTTT. The gene calls are TRBV14 and TRBJ1-1; D gene ambiguous. CDR1 is SGHDN, CDR2 FVKESK, per germline. The germline V and J ends were trimmed by 4 bases and 5 bases, with 8 bases remaining between them. The CDR3 length is 12 residues.

The chain has TRBV30 and TRBJ1-2, with D maybe TRBD1 (5 bases). V lost 7 bases, J lost 8 bases, and 17 bases lay in between. CDR1 and CDR2 (germline): GTSNPN, SVGIG (reference sequence). The CDR3 spans 12 residues. The CDR3 DNA reads as TGTGCCTTTTCAACAGGATCTTCCGGCTACACCTTC. Translating gives CAFSTGSSGYTF.